Below, one T cell receptor beta chain is given with its context. Germline assignment: CDR1 DFQATT and CDR2 SNEGSKA (reference sequence). Trimming removed 6 bases at V and 4 bases at J, with 13 bases between. This CDR3 has 14 residues. This specimen comes from a study of T-cell reconstitution after alpha-beta-depleted transplantation in children. TCRbeta library preparation incorporated unique molecular identifiers. MiXCR, applied by TCRdb to the PCR reads, yields one record per CDR3 protein. The top ten clones hold approximately 1% of a sample with 600,000 to 700,000 distinct CDR3 sequences, approximately 17% of them seen once.

The material sequenced was PBMCs from the stem cell graft donor, taken from the stem cell graft. The chain is built from TRBV20-1 and TRBJ2-6, with D perhaps matching TRBD1 (5 bases). The sequence was collected from a human donor who donated a stem cell graft to a child with acute myeloid leukemia. CDR3 in amino acids: CSATTGLGANVLTF. DNA for the CDR3: TGCAGTGCCACCACAGGCTTAGGGGCCAACGTCCTGACTTTC.